This is a list of T cell receptor beta chains from one sample in a study of molecular identifiers for immune sequencing clone quantification. From the PCR reads, TCRdb called clonotypes with MiXCR, one entry per CDR3 protein. The data show roughly 93,000 distinct CDR3 sequences, approximately 25% seen once. Material for sequencing was naive CD8+ T cells from blood, with Jurkat cell RNA spiked in. The receptors originated from a human donor in good health. Some libraries in this study had Jurkat cell RNA spiked in. CDR3s include the opening cysteine and the closing phenylalanine or tryptophan. D genes are given only for firm matches. Only part of the rows carry a size: once, few, many, or a class if the clone is expanded.

cdr3_aa cdr3_nt clone_size d_call j_call v_call
CASSLEVFEPRQYF TGTGCCAGCAGCTTAGAAGTATTCGAGCCTCGGCAGTACTTC many NA TRBJ2-7 TRBV7-2
CASSEDRGNNQPQHF TGTGCCAGCAGTGAGGACAGGGGGAACAATCAGCCCCAGCATTTT many TRBD1 TRBJ1-5 TRBV6-1
CASSHWDRAYEQYF TGTGCCAGCAGCCATTGGGACAGGGCTTACGAGCAGTACTTC many TRBD1 TRBJ2-7 TRBV14
CSAPQWSGGKENEQFF TGCAGTGCTCCTCAATGGTCTGGGGGAAAGGAAAATGAGCAGTTCTTC many NA TRBJ2-1 TRBV20-1
CASSRLEDGNTIYF TGTGCCAGCAGCCGACTGGAGGATGGAAACACCATATATTTT few NA TRBJ1-3 TRBV3-1
CASSVTSGNEQFF TGTGCCAGCAGTGTCACTAGCGGGAATGAGCAGTTCTTC few TRBD2 TRBJ2-1 TRBV6-5
CAWSVGTGLYEQYF TGTGCCTGGAGTGTCGGGACTGGGCTATACGAGCAGTACTTC few NA TRBJ2-7 TRBV30
CASSQVPTVDTEAFF TGCGCCAGCAGCCAGGTACCCACGGTGGACACTGAAGCTTTCTTT many NA TRBJ1-1 TRBV4-1
CASTSMAGANVLTF TGTGCCAGCACCTCCATGGCTGGGGCCAACGTCCTGACTTTC NA NA TRBJ2-6 TRBV9
CASNDDSGNTIYF TGTGCCAGTAACGATGACTCTGGAAACACCATATATTTT few NA TRBJ1-3 TRBV19
CASSPLAGTAPYEQYF TGTGCCAGCAGCCCCCTGGCGGGGACAGCGCCCTACGAGCAGTACTTC many NA TRBJ2-7 TRBV9
CASRERDSTFGEQFF TGTGCCAGCAGAGAAAGGGACTCCACTTTTGGTGAGCAGTTCTTC few NA TRBJ2-1 TRBV12-3/TRBV12-4
CASKPGGDSRNTIYF TGTGCCAGCAAACCGGGGGGTGACTCTAGAAACACCATATATTTT NA NA TRBJ1-3 TRBV7-9
CASSWGRSGTDTQYF TGTGCCAGCAGTTGGGGAAGGAGCGGCACAGATACGCAGTATTTT NA NA TRBJ2-3 TRBV28
CASSLQGVSGFDMETQYF TGTGCCAGCAGTTTACAGGGGGTGAGCGGATTTGACATGGAGACCCAGTACTTC NA TRBD1 TRBJ2-5 TRBV27
CASSLENSVTDTQYF TGCGCCAGCAGCTTGGAGAACAGTGTCACAGATACGCAGTATTTT many NA TRBJ2-3 TRBV5-1
CASSRQGVLSGEQYF TGTGCCAGCAGCAGACAGGGAGTATTGTCGGGGGAGCAGTACTTC many TRBD1 TRBJ2-7 TRBV6-5
CASSLAGSNQPQHF TGTGCCAGCAGTTTAGCCGGTAGCAATCAGCCCCAGCATTTT many NA TRBJ1-5 TRBV27
CASSPLLAGPTDTQYF TGTGCCAGCAGCCCCCTCCTAGCGGGGCCCACAGATACGCAGTATTTT many TRBD2 TRBJ2-3 TRBV12-3/TRBV12-4
CASSLGRPAYGYTF TGTGCCAGCAGCTTGGGGCGCCCGGCCTATGGCTACACCTTC many NA TRBJ1-2 TRBV5-6
CASSQVGQPYEQYF TGCGCCAGCAGCCAAGTGGGACAGCCCTACGAGCAGTACTTC few TRBD1 TRBJ2-7 TRBV4-1
CSVAGGLAGGYEQYF TGCAGCGTCGCCGGGGGACTAGCGGGGGGTTACGAGCAGTACTTC NA TRBD2 TRBJ2-7 TRBV29-1
CASSLQPGNYGYTF TGTGCCAGCAGTCTCCAGCCAGGGAACTATGGCTACACCTTC NA NA TRBJ1-2 TRBV12-3/TRBV12-4
CASVRGIAQFF TGTGCCAGCGTTAGGGGTATTGCGCAGTTCTTC NA NA TRBJ2-1 TRBV28
CASSSPTGTNTGELFF TGTGCCAGCAGCTCCCCGACAGGGACGAACACCGGGGAGCTGTTTTTT NA TRBD1 TRBJ2-2 TRBV7-9
CANRSTPGDTQYF TGTGCCAACAGGTCAACCCCTGGGGATACGCAGTATTTT once NA TRBJ2-3 TRBV6-6
CASSYGISYEQYF TGTGCCAGCAGTTACGGGATTAGCTACGAGCAGTACTTC NA NA TRBJ2-7 TRBV6-2/TRBV6-3
CSVPMGGPGTQYF TGCAGCGTTCCCATGGGGGGGCCAGGGACGCAGTATTTT many NA TRBJ2-3 TRBV29-1
CASSLSDSEAFF TGTGCCAGCAGCTTGTCGGACAGTGAAGCTTTCTTT NA NA TRBJ1-1 TRBV5-6